The 2 T cell receptor beta chains reported below all come from one sample, sequenced in a study of T-cell memory formation after mild COVID-19. TCRdb passed the 5' RACE reads through MiXCR, listing each CDR3 protein once. The sample has about 500,000 distinct CDR3 sequences, roughly 20% seen once. The sequenced sample was PBMCs or a T cell subset sorted from them (not recorded which). The receptors shown here come from an adult woman who had mild COVID-19 (a few samples of this study predate the infection). Cell type and time point are not known.

The table lists this clonotype with a count of one. In DNA, the CDR3 is TGTGCCAGCAGCCAAGTTCCCGGGACACCACTCAGCAATCAGCCCCAGCATTTT. It yields the protein CASSQVPGTPLSNQPQHF. The chain couples TRBV14 to TRBJ1-5, with D possibly matching TRBD1 (6 bases). V was clipped by 1 base and J by 1 base, with 17 bases between them. Germline V gene lookup returns CDR1 SGHDN and CDR2 FVKESK. This CDR3 has 18 amino acids.

The rearrangement links TRBV6-1 to TRBJ1-5; D might be TRBD1 (5 bases). Germline assignment: CDR1 MNHNS and CDR2 SASEGT. V lost 2 bases to trimming and J lost 0 bases, with 17 bases between them. The CDR3 runs to 18 residues. This CDR3 reads CASSEKKFGTYSNQPQHF. CDR3 coding DNA: TGTGCCAGCAGTGAAAAGAAATTCGGGACCTATAGCAATCAGCCCCAGCATTTT.